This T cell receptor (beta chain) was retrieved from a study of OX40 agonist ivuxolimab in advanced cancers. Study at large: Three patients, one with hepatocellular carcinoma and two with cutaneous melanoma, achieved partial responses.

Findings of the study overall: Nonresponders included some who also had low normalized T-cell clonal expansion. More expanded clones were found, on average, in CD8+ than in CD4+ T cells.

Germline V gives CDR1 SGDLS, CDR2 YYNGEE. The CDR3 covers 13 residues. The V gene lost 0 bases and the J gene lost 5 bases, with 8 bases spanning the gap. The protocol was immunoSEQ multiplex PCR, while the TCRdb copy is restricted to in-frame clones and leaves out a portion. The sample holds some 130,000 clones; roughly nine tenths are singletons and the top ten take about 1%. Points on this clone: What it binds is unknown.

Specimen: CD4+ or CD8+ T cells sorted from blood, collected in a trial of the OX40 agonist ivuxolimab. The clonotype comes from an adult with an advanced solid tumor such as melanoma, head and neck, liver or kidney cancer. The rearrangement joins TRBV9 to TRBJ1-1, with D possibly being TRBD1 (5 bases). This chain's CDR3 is CASSVVEGTEAFF. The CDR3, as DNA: TGTGCCAGCAGCGTAGTAGAGGGGACTGAAGCTTTCTTT. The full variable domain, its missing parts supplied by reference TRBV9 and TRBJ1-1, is DSGVTQTPKHLITATGQRVTLRCSPRSGDLSVYWYQQSLDQGLQFLIQYYNGEERAKGNILERFSAQQFPDLHSELNLSSLELGDSALYFCASSVVEGTEAFFGQGTRLTVV.